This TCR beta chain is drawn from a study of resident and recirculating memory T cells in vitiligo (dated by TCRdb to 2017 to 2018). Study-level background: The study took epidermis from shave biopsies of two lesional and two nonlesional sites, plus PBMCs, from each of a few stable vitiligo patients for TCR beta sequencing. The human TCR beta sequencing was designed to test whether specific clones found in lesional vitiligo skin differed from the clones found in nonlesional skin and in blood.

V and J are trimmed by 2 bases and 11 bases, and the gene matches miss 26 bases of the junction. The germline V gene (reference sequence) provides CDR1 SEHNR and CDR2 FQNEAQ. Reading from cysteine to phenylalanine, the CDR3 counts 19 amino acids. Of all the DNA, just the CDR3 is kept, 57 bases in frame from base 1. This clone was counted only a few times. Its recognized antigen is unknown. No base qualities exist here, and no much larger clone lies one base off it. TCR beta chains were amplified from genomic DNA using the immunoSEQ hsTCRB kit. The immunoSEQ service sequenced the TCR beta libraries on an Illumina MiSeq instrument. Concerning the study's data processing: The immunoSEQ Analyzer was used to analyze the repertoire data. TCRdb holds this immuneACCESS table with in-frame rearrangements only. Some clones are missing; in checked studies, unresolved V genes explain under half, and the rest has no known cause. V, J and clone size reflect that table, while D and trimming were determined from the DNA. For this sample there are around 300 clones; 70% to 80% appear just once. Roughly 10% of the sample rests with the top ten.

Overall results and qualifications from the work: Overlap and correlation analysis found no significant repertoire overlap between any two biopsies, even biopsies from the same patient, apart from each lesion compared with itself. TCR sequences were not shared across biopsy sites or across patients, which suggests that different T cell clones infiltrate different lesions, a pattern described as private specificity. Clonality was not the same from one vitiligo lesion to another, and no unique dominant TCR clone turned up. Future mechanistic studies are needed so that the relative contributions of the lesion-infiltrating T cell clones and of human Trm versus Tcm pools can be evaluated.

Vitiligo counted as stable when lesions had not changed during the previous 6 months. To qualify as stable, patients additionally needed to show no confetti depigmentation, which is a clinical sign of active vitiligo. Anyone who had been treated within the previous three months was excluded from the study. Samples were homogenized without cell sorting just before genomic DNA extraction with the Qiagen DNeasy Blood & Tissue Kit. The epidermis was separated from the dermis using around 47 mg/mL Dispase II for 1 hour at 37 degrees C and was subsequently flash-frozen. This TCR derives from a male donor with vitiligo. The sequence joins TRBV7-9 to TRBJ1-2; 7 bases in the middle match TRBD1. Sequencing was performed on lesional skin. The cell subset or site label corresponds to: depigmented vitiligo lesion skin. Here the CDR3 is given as CASSLFGKGQLPPRLRYTF. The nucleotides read TGTGCCAGCAGCTTATTTGGGAAGGGACAGCTCCCACCCCGGTTGAGATACACCTTC.